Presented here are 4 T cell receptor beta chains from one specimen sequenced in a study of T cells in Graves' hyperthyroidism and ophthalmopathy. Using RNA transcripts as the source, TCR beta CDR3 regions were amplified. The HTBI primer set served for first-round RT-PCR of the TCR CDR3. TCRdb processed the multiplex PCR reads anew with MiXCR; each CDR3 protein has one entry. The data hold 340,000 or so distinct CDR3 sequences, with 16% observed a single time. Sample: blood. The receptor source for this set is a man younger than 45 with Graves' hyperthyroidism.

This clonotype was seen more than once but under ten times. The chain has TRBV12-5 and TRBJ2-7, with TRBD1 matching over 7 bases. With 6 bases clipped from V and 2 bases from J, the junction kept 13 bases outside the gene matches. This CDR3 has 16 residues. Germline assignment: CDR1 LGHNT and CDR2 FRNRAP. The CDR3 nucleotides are TGTGCTAGTGGCCAAACCCCCCGGACAGGAGCCTACGAGCAGTACTTC. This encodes CASGQTPRTGAYEQYF.

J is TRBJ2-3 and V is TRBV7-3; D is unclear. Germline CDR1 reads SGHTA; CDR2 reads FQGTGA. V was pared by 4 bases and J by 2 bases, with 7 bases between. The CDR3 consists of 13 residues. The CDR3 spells CASSSMTTDTQYF. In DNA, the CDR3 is TGTGCCAGCAGCTCCATGACCACAGATACGCAGTATTTT.

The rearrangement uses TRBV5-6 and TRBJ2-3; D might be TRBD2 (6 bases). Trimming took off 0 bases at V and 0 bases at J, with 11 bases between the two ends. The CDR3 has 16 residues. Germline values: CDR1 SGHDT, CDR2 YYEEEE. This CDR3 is CASSLEVGTSTDTQYF. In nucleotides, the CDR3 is TGTGCCAGCAGCTTGGAGGTTGGGACTAGCACAGATACGCAGTATTTT.

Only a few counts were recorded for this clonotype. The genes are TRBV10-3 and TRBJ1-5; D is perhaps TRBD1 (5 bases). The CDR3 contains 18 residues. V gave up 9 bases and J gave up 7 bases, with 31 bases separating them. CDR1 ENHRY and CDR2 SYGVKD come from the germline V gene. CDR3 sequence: CAISSDSDFFRVGQPQHF. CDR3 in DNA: TGTGCCATTTCTTCGGATTCCGATTTCTTCAGGGTCGGCCAGCCCCAGCATTTT.